This T cell receptor (beta chain) was documented in a study of TIL therapy for anti-PD-1-resistant metastatic lung cancer. Time point: pre-treatment sample, taken before nivolumab and TIL therapy. Tumor tissue came from excised metastases, mostly pleural nodules or supraclavicular lymph nodes. Enrollment ran from October 2017 to early 2020. The CDR3 loop spans 12 amino acids. Germline values: CDR1 SGHTA, CDR2 FQGNSA. V shed 2 bases and J shed 9 bases, with 8 bases lying between them. Study-wide findings and caveats: Compared with baseline intratumoral T cells, expanded TIL cultures were more clonal and less diverse (roughly 6% vs 31%). Patients were highly selected, enriched for treatment-naive, never-smoker and oncogene-addicted cases.

Sequencing used immunoSEQ v3. Only in-frame clones appear in the TCRdb table, and some are missing; sequencing was by immunoSEQ multiplex PCR. The sample lists approximately 92,000 clones; around 71% were seen once. With respect to this clone: Its antigen is undetermined.

Sequencing was performed on tumor tissue, taken at baseline. The chain has TRBV7-2 and TRBJ2-1; weak D call: TRBD2 (5 bases). The receptor was isolated from a person aged 25-79 years with non-small cell lung cancer. This chain's CDR3 is CASSLTRGEQFF. The DNA for the CDR3 is TGTGCCAGCAGCTTAACTAGAGGTGAGCAGTTCTTC. The full variable domain, with the rest looked up from reference TRBV7-2 and TRBJ2-1, is GAGVSQSPSNKVTEKGKDVELRCDPISGHTALYWYRQSLGQGLEFLIYFQGNSAPDKSGLPSDRFSAERTGGSVSTLTIQRTQQEDSAVYLCASSLTRGEQFFGPGTRLTVL.